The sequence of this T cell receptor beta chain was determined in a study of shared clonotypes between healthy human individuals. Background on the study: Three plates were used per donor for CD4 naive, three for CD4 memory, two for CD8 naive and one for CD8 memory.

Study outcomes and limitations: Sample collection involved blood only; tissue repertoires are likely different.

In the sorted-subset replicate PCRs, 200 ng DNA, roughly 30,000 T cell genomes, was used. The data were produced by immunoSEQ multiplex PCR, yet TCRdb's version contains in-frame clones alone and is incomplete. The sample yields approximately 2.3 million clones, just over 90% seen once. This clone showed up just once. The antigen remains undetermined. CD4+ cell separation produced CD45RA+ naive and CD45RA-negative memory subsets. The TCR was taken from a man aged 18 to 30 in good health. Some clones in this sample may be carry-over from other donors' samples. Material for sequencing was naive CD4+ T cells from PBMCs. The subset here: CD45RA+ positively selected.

The CDR3 sequence: CATKKPSYGYTF. CDR3 nucleotides: TGTGCCACGAAGAAGCCGAGCTATGGCTACACCTTC. This chain connects TRBV28 to TRBJ1-2; D not certain. The germline CDR1 and CDR2 sequences are MDHEN and SYDVKM. Trimming removed 10 bases from V and 4 bases from J, with 13 bases in between. This CDR3 has 12 amino acids.